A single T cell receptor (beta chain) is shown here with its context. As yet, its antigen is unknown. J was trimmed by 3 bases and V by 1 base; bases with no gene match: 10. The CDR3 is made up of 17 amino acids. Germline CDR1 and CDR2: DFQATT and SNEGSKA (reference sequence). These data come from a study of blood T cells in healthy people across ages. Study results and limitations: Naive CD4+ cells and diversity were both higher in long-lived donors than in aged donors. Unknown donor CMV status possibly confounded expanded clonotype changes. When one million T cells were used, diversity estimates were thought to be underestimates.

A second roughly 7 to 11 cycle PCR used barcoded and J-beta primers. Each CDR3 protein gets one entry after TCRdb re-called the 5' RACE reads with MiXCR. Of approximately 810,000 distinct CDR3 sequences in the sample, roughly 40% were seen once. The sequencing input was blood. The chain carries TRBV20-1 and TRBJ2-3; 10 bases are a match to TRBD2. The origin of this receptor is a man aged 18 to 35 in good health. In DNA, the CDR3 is TGCAGTGCTAGAGGGGAGGTGACTAGCGGGTCTACAGATACGCAGTATTTT. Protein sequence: CSARGEVTSGSTDTQYF.